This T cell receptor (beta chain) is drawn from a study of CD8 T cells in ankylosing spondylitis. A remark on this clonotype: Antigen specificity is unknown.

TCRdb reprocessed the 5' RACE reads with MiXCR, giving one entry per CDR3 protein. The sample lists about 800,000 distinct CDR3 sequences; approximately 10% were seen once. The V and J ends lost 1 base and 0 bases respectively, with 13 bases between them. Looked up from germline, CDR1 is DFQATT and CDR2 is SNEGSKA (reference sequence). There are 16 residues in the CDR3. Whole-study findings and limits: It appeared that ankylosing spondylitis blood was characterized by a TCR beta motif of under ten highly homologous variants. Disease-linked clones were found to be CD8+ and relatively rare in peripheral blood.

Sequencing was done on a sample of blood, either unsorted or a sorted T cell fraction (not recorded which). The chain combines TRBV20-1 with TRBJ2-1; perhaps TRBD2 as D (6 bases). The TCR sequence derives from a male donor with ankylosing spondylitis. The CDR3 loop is CSARVRGSSSYNEQFF. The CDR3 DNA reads TGCAGTGCTAGAGTTCGGGGGTCCAGCTCCTACAATGAGCAGTTCTTC.